This T cell receptor beta chain was identified during a study of response to subunit inactivated influenza vaccine (dated by TCRdb to the late 2010s). Background for the entire study: Deep quantitative profiling of the T cell receptor repertoire was used in the study to follow responses to a trivalent subunit inactivated influenza vaccine.

Library construction relied on RT-PCR. TCRdb shows the sequencer as Illumina HiSeq 2500. In TCRdb, the public reads were trimmed at Q25 with fastp and aligned with MiXCR, with productive beta chains retained. Rows matching on CDR3 protein sequence are summarized as one entry with the most common DNA and genes. The sample includes 600,000 to 850,000 distinct CDR3 sequences, with about 14% observed a single time. 7.5% to 9% of the sample is in the top ten clones. Results and caveats for the whole study, not just this receptor: The authors proposed that each seasonal influenza vaccination may bring in only a limited number of new T cells.

The sample holds many counts of this clonotype. Its antigen remains unidentified. No much larger clonotype is one base removed from it; base qualities were not supplied. CDR1 SGHTA and CDR2 FQGNSA are derived from the germline V gene. The junction shows trimming of 1 base on V and 6 bases on J, plus 8 bases between the germline ends. Taken from cysteine to phenylalanine, the CDR3 has 13 residues. Only the CDR3 portion is preserved as DNA: 39 bases, with reading frame beginning at the first base. The TCR sequence derives from a man aged 45-65 years who received an inactivated influenza vaccine. Donor details come from another sample of the same person, matched by shared clones. The sample was PBMCs from blood, taken 14 to 15 days before vaccination. This sequence uses TRBV7-2 and TRBJ2-3, with no D gene named confidently. The DNA sequence is TGTGCCAGCAGCTTAGGTGATGGGGATACGCAGTATTTT. Translated, it reads CASSLGDGDTQYF.